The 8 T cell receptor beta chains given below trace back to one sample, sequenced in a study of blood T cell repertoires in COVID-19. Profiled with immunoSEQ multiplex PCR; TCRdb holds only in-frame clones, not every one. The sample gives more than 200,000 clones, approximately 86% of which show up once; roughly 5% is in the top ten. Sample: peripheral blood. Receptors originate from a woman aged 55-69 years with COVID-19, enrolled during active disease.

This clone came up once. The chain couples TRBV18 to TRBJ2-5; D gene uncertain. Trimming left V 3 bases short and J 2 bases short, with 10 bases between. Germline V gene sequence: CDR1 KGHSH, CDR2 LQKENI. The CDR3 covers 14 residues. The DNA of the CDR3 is TGTGCCAGCTCACCGCAGCGTCTACAAGAGACCCAGTACTTC. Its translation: CASSPQRLQETQYF. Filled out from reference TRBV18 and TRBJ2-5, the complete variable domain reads NAGVMQNPRHLVRRRGQEARLRCSPMKGHSHVYWYRQLPEEGLKFMVYLQKENIIDESGMPKERFSAEFPKEGPSILRIQQVVRGDSAAYFCASSPQRLQETQYFGPGTRLLVL.

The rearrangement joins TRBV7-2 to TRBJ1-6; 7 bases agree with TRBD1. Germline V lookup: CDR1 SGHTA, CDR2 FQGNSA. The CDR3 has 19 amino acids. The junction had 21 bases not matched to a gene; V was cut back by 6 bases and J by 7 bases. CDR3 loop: CASSRRPTQDRVGNSPLHF. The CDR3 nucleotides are TGTGCCAGCAGTCGGAGACCAACCCAAGACAGGGTTGGAAATTCACCCCTCCACTTT. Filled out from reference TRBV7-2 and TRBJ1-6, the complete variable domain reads GAGVSQSPSNKVTEKGKDVELRCDPISGHTALYWYRQSLGQGLEFLIYFQGNSAPDKSGLPSDRFSAERTGGSVSTLTIQRTQQEDSAVYLCASSRRPTQDRVGNSPLHFGNGTRLTVT.

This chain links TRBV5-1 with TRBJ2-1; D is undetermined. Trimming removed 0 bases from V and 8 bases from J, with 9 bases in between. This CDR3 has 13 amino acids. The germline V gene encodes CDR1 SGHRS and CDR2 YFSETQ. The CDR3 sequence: CASSLGRSDEQFF. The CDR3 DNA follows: TGCGCCAGCAGCTTGGGCCGGTCGGATGAGCAGTTCTTC.

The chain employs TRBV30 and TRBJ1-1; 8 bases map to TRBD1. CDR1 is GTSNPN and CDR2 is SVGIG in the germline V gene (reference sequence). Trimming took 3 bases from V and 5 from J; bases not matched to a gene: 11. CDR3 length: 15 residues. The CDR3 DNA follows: TGTGCCTGGAGGGACAGGGCAGTATTGAGGACTGAAGCTTTCTTT. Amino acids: CAWRDRAVLRTEAFF.

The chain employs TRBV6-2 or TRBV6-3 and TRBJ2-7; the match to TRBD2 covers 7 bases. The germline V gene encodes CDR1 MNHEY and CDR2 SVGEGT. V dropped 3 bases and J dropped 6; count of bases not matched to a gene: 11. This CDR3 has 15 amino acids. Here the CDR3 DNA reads TGTGCCAGCAGTTATTCGCGCGGGAGTCCTGGCGAGCAGTACTTC. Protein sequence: CASSYSRGSPGEQYF.

The CDR3 here is CASSFTLRYTEAFF. The DNA for the CDR3 is TGTGCCAGCAGCTTTACCCTGAGGTACACTGAAGCTTTCTTT. The chain couples TRBV11-2 to TRBJ1-1; D call uncertain. Per germline, CDR1 SGHAT and CDR2 FQNNGV. The ends were cut back, 3 bases at V and 3 bases at J, with 11 bases in the middle. The CDR3 totals 14 residues.

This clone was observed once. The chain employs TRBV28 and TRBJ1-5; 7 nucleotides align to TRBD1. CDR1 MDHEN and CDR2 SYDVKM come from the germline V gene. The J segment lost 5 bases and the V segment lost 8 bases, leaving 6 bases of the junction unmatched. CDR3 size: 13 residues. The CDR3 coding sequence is TGTGCCAGCCGAGGGGGCCTCGATCAGCCCCAGCATTTT. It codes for CASRGGLDQPQHF. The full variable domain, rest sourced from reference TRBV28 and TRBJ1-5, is DVKVTQSSRYLVKRTGEKVFLECVQDMDHENMFWYRQDPGLGLRLIYFSYDVKMKEKGDIPEGYSVSREKKERFSLILESASTNQTSMYLCASRGGLDQPQHFGDGTRLSIL.

Written as DNA, the CDR3 is TGCGCCAGCAGCACGACTAGCGGTGGAGAGACCCAGTACTTC. It is translated as CASSTTSGGETQYF. The chain carries TRBV5-1 and TRBJ2-5, with TRBD2 matching over 9 bases. The CDR3 has 14 residues. The J segment lost 4 bases and the V segment lost 4 bases, leaving 5 bases of the junction unmatched. CDR1 and CDR2 (germline): SGHRS, YFSETQ.